Below are 30 T cell receptor beta chains sequenced from a single sample in a study of blood T cell repertoires in COVID-19. Some clones are missing from TCRdb's copy, which holds only in-frame ones; the method was immunoSEQ multiplex PCR. Of around 250,000 clones listed, approximately 85% are singletons. The sample was PBMCs or T cells enriched from blood (not recorded which). These receptors all come from a woman between 50 and 59 years old with acute COVID-19.

This chain uses TRBV27 with TRBJ2-1, with a possible D match to TRBD1 (6 bases). This CDR3 has 13 residues. V shed 6 bases and J shed 10 bases, with 16 bases lying between them. Germline assignment: CDR1 MNHEY and CDR2 SMNVEV (reference sequence). The CDR3: CASRIRDTWEQFF. CDR3 sequence (DNA): TGTGCCAGCAGGATAAGGGACACTTGGGAGCAGTTCTTC.

The CDR3: CASSQGLAGSETQYF. The CDR3, as DNA: TGTGCCAGCAGCCAGGGACTAGCGGGGAGCGAGACCCAGTACTTC. The rearrangement links TRBV6-1 to TRBJ2-5; 13 nucleotides match TRBD2. In germline, CDR1 is MNHNS, CDR2 SASEGT. This CDR3 spans 15 amino acids. Losses at the gene ends were 6 bases for V and 5 bases for J; bases not matched to a gene: 6.

CDR3 sequence: CASRRTGTPNTEAFF. Written as DNA, the CDR3 is TGTGCCAGCAGGCGGACAGGGACCCCGAACACTGAAGCTTTCTTT. The chain combines TRBV9 with TRBJ1-1; 8 bases agree with TRBD1. V gave up 5 bases and J gave up 1 base; unmatched junction bases: 7. CDR3 length: 15 amino acids. In germline, CDR1 is SGDLS, CDR2 YYNGEE. Variable domain in full (rest from reference TRBV9 and TRBJ1-1): DSGVTQTPKHLITATGQRVTLRCSPRSGDLSVYWYQQSLDQGLQFLIQYYNGEERAKGNILERFSAQQFPDLHSELNLSSLELGDSALYFCASRRTGTPNTEAFFGQGTRLTVV.

Comment on this clone: This sample includes further DNA sequences coding for the same CDR3. The CDR3 DNA reads TGTGCCAGTAGTATCGACAGGGGCAGTGGCTACACCTTC. It encodes CASSIDRGSGYTF. The J gene is TRBJ1-2, the V gene TRBV19; 8 positions match TRBD1. In germline, CDR1 is LNHDA, CDR2 SQIVND (reference sequence). V was pared by 3 bases and J by 7 bases, with 4 bases of the junction left unmatched. CDR3 length: 13 residues.

This chain joins TRBV4-3 and TRBJ1-2; 10 positions agree with TRBD1. The trim removed 0 bases at V and 8 bases at J, leaving 9 bases unmatched. This CDR3 region has 16 residues. CDR1 is LGHNA and CDR2 is YSLEER in the germline V gene. CDR3 bases: TGCGCCAGCAGCCAAGAATGGCGACAGGGGGCGCGGGGCTACACCTTC. The encoded protein is CASSQEWRQGARGYTF.

This chain links TRBV9 with TRBJ2-3; D gene uncertain. Between the trimmed V and J ends, which lost 2 bases and 2 bases, there was a span of 9 bases. Germline V gene sequence: CDR1 SGDLS, CDR2 YYNGEE. The CDR3 loop spans 14 amino acids. The CDR3 here is CASSVEKYTDTQYF. Here the CDR3 DNA reads TGTGCCAGCAGCGTGGAGAAGTACACAGATACGCAGTATTTT. Full variable domain (rest looked up from reference TRBV9 and TRBJ2-3): DSGVTQTPKHLITATGQRVTLRCSPRSGDLSVYWYQQSLDQGLQFLIQYYNGEERAKGNILERFSAQQFPDLHSELNLSSLELGDSALYFCASSVEKYTDTQYFGPGTRLTVL.

The gene calls are TRBV19 and TRBJ1-1; D is possibly TRBD1 (5 bases). Germline V CDR1 and CDR2: LNHDA, SQIVND (reference sequence). The CDR3 sequence is 15 residues long. Trimming took off 2 bases at V and 4 bases at J, with 14 bases between the two ends. Here the CDR3 reads CASSISTLGGTEAFF. In nucleotides, the CDR3 is TGTGCCAGTAGTATATCCACCCTCGGGGGCACTGAAGCTTTCTTT.

The gene calls are TRBV6-1 and TRBJ1-1, with D perhaps matching TRBD1 (5 bases). Trimming removed 3 bases from V and 0 bases from J, with 11 bases in between. Germline loops: CDR1 MNHNS, CDR2 SASEGT. The CDR3 is 15 residues long. CDR3: CASSEGGNLNTEAFF. Here the CDR3 DNA reads TGTGCCAGCAGTGAGGGGGGGAACTTGAACACTGAAGCTTTCTTT.

This sequence joins TRBV28 and TRBJ1-4; 7 bases fit TRBD1. The CDR3 has 16 residues. The V gene's germline CDR1 is MDHEN and CDR2 SYDVKM. The CDR3 loop reads CSVQQGGSGANEKLFF. CDR3 DNA sequence: TGTTCTGTCCAGCAGGGGGGATCCGGAGCTAATGAAAAACTGTTTTTT.

In this sample, this clone turned up once. The chain uses TRBV7-9 and TRBJ2-3, with TRBD1 identical over 7 bases. Germline loops: CDR1 SEHNR, CDR2 FQNEAQ (reference sequence). This CDR3 contains 14 residues. V was clipped by 4 bases and J by 0 bases; unmatched bases: 1. CDR3 region: CASSWDRSTDTQYF. DNA of the CDR3: TGTGCCAGCAGCTGGGACAGAAGCACAGATACGCAGTATTTT.

This clone was counted a single time. The genes are TRBV10-3 and TRBJ2-7, with 7 nucleotides matching TRBD1. Germline V gene lookup returns CDR1 ENHRY and CDR2 SYGVKD. The J segment lost 2 bases and the V segment lost 6 bases, leaving 10 bases of the junction unmatched. This CDR3 region has 15 residues. CDR3 in amino acids: CAIRGTVTATYEQYF. CDR3 nucleotides: TGTGCCATCAGGGGGACAGTCACGGCCACCTACGAGCAGTACTTC.

As DNA, the CDR3 is TGTGCCAGCAGTTCCTTGACTCAGGGTCCGGGTGATGGCTACACCTTC. It is translated as CASSSLTQGPGDGYTF. This chain connects TRBV6-2 or TRBV6-3 to TRBJ1-2; possibly TRBD1 for D (5 bases). V was shortened by 4 bases and J by 6 bases, with 21 bases between the two germline ends. Germline CDR1 MNHEY, CDR2 SVGEGT. The CDR3 sequence is 16 residues long.

The chain couples TRBV4-2 to TRBJ1-1; unclear D gene. Germline values: CDR1 LGHNA, CDR2 YNFKEQ. The CDR3 runs to 14 residues. The V end lost 0 bases, the J end lost 1 base, and 6 bases lay between the germline ends. The DNA for the CDR3 is TGTGCCAGCAGCCAAGATGGGCGGAACACTGAAGCTTTCTTT. This sequence encodes CASSQDGRNTEAFF.

CDR3 residues: CASSHSGEQYF. The CDR3 DNA is TGTGCCAGCAGCCACTCCGGCGAGCAGTACTTC. This rearrangement joins TRBV13 to TRBJ2-7; D gene unclear. The CDR3 has 11 residues. In germline, CDR1 is PRHDT, CDR2 FYEKMQ (reference sequence). V lost 5 bases and J 6 bases, leaving 8 bases between the germline ends.

The V gene is TRBV11-2, the J gene TRBJ1-2; 8 bases are a match to TRBD1. The CDR3 length is 16 residues. The V and J ends lost 5 bases and 4 bases, in that order; junction bases with no gene match: 12. Germline V CDR1 and CDR2: SGHAT, FQNNGV. This CDR3 reads CASSRTTGDRGYGYTF. The DNA for the CDR3 is TGTGCCAGCAGCCGGACGACAGGGGATCGCGGCTATGGCTACACCTTC.

DNA for the CDR3: TGTGCCAGCAGCCCAGGGTTTCTGGGCTATGGCTACACCTTC. As protein: CASSPGFLGYGYTF. The rearrangement joins TRBV6-5 to TRBJ1-2, with D perhaps matching TRBD1 (5 bases). Germline CDR1 and CDR2: MNHEY and SVGAGI. The CDR3 contains 14 residues. Trimming pared 6 bases from V and 4 bases from J, leaving 15 bases between.

In this sample, this clone turned up many times. The chain is built from TRBV27 and TRBJ1-6, with 7 bases aligning to TRBD1. Trimming removed 5 bases from V and 4 bases from J; junction bases left unmatched: 5. Germline CDR1 MNHEY, CDR2 SMNVEV (reference sequence). The CDR3 spans 15 residues. The CDR3 DNA reads TGTGCCAGCAGTGCAGGGGGATCGTATAATTCACCCCTCCACTTT. Residues: CASSAGGSYNSPLHF.

The V and J genes are TRBV6-6 and TRBJ2-1; D might be TRBD2 (5 bases). The CDR3 sequence is 15 residues long. Trimming stripped 0 bases from V and 5 bases from J, with 11 bases between. Germline V gene sequence: CDR1 MNHNY, CDR2 SVGAGI (reference sequence). For the CDR3, the DNA is TGTGCCAGCAGTTACTCTTGGGGAGCTCACAATGAGCAGTTCTTC. This gives the protein CASSYSWGAHNEQFF.

This chain links TRBV7-2 with TRBJ2-5; 8 bases are shared with TRBD1. Germline V gene data show CDR1 as SGHTA and CDR2 as FQGNSA. The V segment lost 5 bases and the J segment 5 bases; nucleotides outside the gene matches: 7. The CDR3 covers 14 residues. The CDR3 loop is CASSPGQARETQYF. The CDR3 nucleotides read TGTGCCAGCAGCCCGGGACAGGCCAGGGAGACCCAGTACTTC.

CDR3 protein: CAISESSGSYTDTQYF. For the CDR3, the DNA is TGTGCCATCAGTGAGTCTTCGGGGAGTTACACAGATACGCAGTATTTT. The chain links TRBV10-3 to TRBJ2-3; D may be TRBD2 (5 bases). V was shortened by 0 bases and J by 2 bases, with 12 bases between the two germline ends. Per germline, CDR1 ENHRY and CDR2 SYGVKD. The CDR3 has 16 amino acids.

The V call is TRBV6-5, the J call TRBJ2-1, with TRBD1 identical over 8 bases. Trimming removed 6 bases from V and 7 bases from J; junction bases left unmatched: 2. This CDR3 contains 12 residues. The germline V gene encodes CDR1 MNHEY and CDR2 SVGAGI. DNA for the CDR3: TGTGCCAGCAGAACAGGGGGGAATGAGCAGTTCTTC. Translating it yields CASRTGGNEQFF.

The V gene is TRBV5-1, the J gene TRBJ2-7; TRBD1 matches 9 bases. The CDR3 spans 12 residues. Losses at the gene ends were 4 bases for V and 7 bases for J; bases not matched to a gene: 3. Germline CDR1 SGHRS, CDR2 YFSETQ. CDR3 nucleotide sequence: TGCGCCAGCAGCCGGGACAGGGAGGAGCAGTACTTC. Protein sequence: CASSRDREEQYF.

The rearrangement links TRBV4-1 to TRBJ1-5, with D possibly TRBD1 on 6 matching bases. V was clipped by 0 bases and J by 6 bases, with 12 bases between them. CDR1 is MGHRA, CDR2 YSYEKL, per germline. CDR3 size: 15 residues. CDR3 sequence reads: CASSQDRGAGQPQHF. The DNA for the CDR3 is TGCGCCAGCAGCCAAGATCGGGGGGCAGGTCAGCCCCAGCATTTT.

The rearrangement links TRBV7-2 to TRBJ2-2; 8 positions match TRBD2. There are 15 residues in the CDR3. Germline V CDR1 and CDR2: SGHTA, FQGNSA. V was pared by 1 base and J by 7 bases, with 5 bases of the junction left unmatched. CDR3 in DNA: TGTGCCAGCAGCTTAGGTAGCGGGGTAGGCGGGGAGCTGTTTTTT. This translates into CASSLGSGVGGELFF.

The chain employs TRBV5-5 and TRBJ1-2; 7 bases line up with TRBD1. Per the germline V gene, CDR1 is SGHKS and CDR2 is YYEKEE (reference sequence). This CDR3 has 18 residues. V was pared by 5 bases and J by 4 bases, with 20 bases of the junction left unmatched. DNA of the CDR3: TGTGCCAGCAGGAATTCAGCTGACAGGGTTCCAGGCGTCTATGGCTACACCTTC. This codes for CASRNSADRVPGVYGYTF.

This rearrangement joins TRBV6-5 to TRBJ1-2, with 12 bases fitting TRBD1. CDR1 and CDR2 from the germline V gene are MNHEY and SVGAGI. This CDR3 region has 16 residues. Trimming took 4 bases from V and 3 from J; bases not matched to a gene: 6. The CDR3 sequence: CASSSGGTGGHYGYTF. The CDR3 DNA sequence: TGTGCCAGCAGTTCGGGGGGGACAGGGGGCCACTATGGCTACACCTTC.

The chain links TRBV7-9 to TRBJ2-2, with TRBD1 as a possible D gene (6 bases). CDR3 length: 16 amino acids. With 0 bases removed from V and 2 bases from J, the gap between germline ends came to 10 bases. Germline values: CDR1 SEHNR, CDR2 FQNEAQ (reference sequence). The CDR3 region is CASSLAPGHNTGELFF. The CDR3 bases are TGTGCCAGCAGCTTAGCTCCGGGACATAACACCGGGGAGCTGTTTTTT.

V is TRBV2 and J is TRBJ2-3, with D possibly TRBD1 on 5 matching bases. The CDR3 has 16 amino acids. The V end was cut by 5 bases, the J end by 3 bases, with 18 bases between. CDR1 is SNHLY and CDR2 is FYNNEI in the germline V gene. The CDR3 region is CASSLLAGKRTDTQYF. The CDR3 bases are TGTGCCAGCAGTCTTCTCGCAGGGAAGAGAACAGATACGCAGTATTTT.

DNA for the CDR3: TGCGCCAGCAGCATTGGCAGGCAGGATGGCTACACCTTC. Protein: CASSIGRQDGYTF. This chain uses TRBV4-1 with TRBJ1-2; no clear D. Trimming took 5 bases from V and 6 from J, leaving 13 bases between them. Germline V gene sequence: CDR1 MGHRA, CDR2 YSYEKL. The CDR3 contains 13 residues.

This clone was seen more than once but under ten times. The chain is built from TRBV6-5 and TRBJ2-7; 8 nucleotides align to TRBD1. This CDR3 has 12 amino acids. Looked up from germline, CDR1 is MNHEY and CDR2 is SVGAGI. With 7 bases clipped from V and 6 bases from J, the junction kept 5 bases outside the gene matches. This chain's CDR3 is CASIGRGLEQYF. The CDR3 DNA sequence: TGTGCCAGCATCGGCAGGGGGCTCGAGCAGTACTTC.